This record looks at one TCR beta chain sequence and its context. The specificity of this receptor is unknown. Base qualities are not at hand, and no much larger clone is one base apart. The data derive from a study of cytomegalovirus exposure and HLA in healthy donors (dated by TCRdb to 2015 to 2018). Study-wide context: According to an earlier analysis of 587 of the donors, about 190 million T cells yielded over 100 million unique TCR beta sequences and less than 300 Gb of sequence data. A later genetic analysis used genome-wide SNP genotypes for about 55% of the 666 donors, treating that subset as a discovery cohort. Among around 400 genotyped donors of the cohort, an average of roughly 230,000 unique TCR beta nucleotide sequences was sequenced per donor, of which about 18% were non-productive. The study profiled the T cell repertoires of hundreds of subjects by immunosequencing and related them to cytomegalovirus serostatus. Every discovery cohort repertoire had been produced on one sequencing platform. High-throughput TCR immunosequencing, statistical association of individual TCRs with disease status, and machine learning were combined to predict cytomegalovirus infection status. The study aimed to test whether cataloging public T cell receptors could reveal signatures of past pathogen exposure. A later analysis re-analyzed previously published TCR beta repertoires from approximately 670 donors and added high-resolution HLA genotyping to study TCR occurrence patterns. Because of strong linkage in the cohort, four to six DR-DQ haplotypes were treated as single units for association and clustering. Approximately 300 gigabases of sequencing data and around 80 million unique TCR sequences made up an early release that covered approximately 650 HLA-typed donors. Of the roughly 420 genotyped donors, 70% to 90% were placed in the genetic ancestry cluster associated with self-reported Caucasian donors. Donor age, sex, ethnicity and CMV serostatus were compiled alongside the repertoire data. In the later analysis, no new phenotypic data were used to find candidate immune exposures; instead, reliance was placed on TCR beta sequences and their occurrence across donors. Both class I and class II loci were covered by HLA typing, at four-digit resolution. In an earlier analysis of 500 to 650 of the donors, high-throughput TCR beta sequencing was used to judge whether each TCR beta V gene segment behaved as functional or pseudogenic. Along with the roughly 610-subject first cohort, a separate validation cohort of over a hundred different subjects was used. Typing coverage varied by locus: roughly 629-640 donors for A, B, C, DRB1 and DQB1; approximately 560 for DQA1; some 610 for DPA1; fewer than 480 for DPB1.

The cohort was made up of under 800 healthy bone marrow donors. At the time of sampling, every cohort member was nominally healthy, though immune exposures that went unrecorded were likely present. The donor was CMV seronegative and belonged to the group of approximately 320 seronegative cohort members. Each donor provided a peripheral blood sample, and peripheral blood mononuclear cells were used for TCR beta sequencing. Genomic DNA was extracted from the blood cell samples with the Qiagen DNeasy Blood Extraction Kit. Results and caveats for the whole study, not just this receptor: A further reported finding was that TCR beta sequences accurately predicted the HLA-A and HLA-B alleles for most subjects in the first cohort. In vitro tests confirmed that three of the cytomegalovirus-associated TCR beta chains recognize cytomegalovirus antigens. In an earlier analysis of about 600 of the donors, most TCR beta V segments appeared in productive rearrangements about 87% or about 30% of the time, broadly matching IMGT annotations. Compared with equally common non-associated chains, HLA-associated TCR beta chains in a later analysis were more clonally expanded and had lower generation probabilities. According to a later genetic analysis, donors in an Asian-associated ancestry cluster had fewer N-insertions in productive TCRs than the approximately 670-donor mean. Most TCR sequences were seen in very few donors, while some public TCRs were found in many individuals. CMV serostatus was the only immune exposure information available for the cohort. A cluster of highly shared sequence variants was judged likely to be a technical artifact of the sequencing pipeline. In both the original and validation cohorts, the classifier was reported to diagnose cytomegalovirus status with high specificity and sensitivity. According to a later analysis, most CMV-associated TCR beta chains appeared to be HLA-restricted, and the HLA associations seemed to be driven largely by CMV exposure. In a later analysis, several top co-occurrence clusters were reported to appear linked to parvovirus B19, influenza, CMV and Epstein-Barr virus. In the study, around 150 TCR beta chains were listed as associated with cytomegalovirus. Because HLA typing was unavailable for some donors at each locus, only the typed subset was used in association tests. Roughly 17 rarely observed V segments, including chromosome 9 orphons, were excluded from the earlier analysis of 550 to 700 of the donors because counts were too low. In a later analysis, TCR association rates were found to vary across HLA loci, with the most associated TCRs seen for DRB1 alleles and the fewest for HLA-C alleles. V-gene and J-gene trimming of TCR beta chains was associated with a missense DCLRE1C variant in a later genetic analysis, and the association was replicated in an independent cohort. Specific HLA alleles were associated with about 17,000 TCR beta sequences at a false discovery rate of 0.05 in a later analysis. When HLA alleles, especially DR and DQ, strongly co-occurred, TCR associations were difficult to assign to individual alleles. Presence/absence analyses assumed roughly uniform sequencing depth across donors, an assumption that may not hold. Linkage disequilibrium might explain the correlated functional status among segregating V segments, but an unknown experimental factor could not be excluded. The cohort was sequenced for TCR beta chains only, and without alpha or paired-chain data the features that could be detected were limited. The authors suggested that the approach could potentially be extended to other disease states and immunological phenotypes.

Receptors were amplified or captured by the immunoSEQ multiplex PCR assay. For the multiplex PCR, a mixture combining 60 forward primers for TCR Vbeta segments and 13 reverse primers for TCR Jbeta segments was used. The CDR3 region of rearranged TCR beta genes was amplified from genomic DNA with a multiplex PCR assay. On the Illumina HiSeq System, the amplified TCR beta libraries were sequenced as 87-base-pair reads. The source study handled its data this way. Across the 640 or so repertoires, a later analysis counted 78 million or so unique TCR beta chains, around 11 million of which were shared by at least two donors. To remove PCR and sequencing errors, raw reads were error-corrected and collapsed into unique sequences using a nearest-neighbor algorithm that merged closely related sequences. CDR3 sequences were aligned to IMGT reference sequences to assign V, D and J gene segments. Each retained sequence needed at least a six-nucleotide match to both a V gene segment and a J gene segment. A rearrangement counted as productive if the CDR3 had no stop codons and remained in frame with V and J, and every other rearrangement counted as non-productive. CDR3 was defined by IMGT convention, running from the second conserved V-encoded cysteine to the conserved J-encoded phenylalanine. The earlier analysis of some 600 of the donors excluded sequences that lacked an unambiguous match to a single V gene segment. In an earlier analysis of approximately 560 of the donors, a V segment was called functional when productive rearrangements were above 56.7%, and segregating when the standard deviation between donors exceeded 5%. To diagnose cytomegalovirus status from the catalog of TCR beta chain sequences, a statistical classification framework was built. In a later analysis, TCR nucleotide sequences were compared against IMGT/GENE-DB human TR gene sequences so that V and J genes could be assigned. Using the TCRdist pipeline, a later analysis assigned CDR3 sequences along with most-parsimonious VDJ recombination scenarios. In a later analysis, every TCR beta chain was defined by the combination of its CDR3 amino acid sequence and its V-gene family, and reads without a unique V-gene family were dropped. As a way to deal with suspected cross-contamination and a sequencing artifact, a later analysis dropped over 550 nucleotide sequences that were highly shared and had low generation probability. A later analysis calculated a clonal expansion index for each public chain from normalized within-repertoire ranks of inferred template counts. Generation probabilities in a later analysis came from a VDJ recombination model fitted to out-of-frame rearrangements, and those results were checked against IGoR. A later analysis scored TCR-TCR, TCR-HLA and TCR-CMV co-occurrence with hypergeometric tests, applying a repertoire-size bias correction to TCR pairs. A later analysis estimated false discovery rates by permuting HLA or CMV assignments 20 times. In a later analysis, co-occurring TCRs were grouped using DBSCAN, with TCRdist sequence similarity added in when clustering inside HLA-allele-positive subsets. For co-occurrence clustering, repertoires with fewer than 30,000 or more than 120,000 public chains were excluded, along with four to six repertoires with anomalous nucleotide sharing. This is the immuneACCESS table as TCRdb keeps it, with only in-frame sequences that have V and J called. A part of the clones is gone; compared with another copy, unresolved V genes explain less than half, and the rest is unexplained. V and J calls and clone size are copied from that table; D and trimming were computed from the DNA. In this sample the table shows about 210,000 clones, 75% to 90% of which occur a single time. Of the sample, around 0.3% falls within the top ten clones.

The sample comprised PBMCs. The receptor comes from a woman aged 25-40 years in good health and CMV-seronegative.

The CDR3 reads CASSLSPRSDWLIGGGELFF. The sequenced DNA is TGTGCCAGCAGTTTATCGCCCCGATCCGATTGGTTAATCGGCGGTGGGGAGCTGTTTTTT. This chain is built from TRBV27 and TRBJ2-2; the D gene is not confidently resolved. V gives up 0 bases and J gives up 8 bases, and the segment between their germline ends measures 28 bases. Inclusive of the bounding cysteine and phenylalanine, the CDR3 is 20 residues long. Of the read, only the CDR3 DNA is kept; its 60 bases are in frame from base 1. CDR1 and CDR2 are drawn from the germline V gene (reference sequence): MNHEY, SMNVEV.